Reported below is one T cell receptor (beta chain). The source of the sample is a study of blood T cell repertoires in COVID-19. Germline V lookup: CDR1 SGHTA, CDR2 FQGNSA. The CDR3 has 15 residues. V shed 4 bases and J 3 bases; nucleotides not matched to a gene: 3. The table came from immunoSEQ multiplex PCR; TCRdb's copy has only in-frame clones and leaves some out. Of 150,000 to 200,000 clones listed, around 80% were seen once; the top ten hold around 17%. J is TRBJ2-5 and V is TRBV7-2, with TRBD2 identical over 12 bases. The sample comprised PBMCs or T cells enriched from blood (not recorded which). This clonotype originated in a woman aged 45-65 years with acute COVID-19. The CDR3: CASSYLAGGEETQYF. In DNA form, the CDR3 reads TGTGCCAGCAGCTATCTAGCGGGGGGGGAAGAGACCCAGTACTTC.